The 5 T cell receptor beta chains below come from one sample, sequenced in a study of human T cells and chemical hapten exposure. TCRdb used MiXCR to reprocess the RACE reads, holding one entry per CDR3 protein. The table lists fewer than 150,000 distinct CDR3 sequences, 10% to 15% of them singletons. Time point noted: patch test 2, 6 weeks after DPC sensitization. Indicated treatment: therapeutic diphenylcyclopropenone sensitization with weekly scalp DPC. The starting material was whole blood, obtained in connection with sensitization to the hapten diphenylcyclopropenone (DPC). The receptors here all came from a woman in her forties or fifties with alopecia areata. Some clones in this sample may be carry-over from other donors' samples.

This clonotype was seen repeatedly, ten times or more. CDR3 DNA sequence: TGTGCCAGCAGGCCTACAGGGCAAACTGAAGCTTTCTTT. It yields the protein CASRPTGQTEAFF. The chain is built from TRBV6-5 and TRBJ1-1, with a weak D call TRBD1 (6 bases). V was clipped by 6 bases and J by 5 bases, with 13 bases between them. Germline V gene sequence: CDR1 MNHEY, CDR2 SVGAGI. The CDR3 is 13 amino acids.

This clonotype was observed many times. The rearrangement joins TRBV4-1 to TRBJ1-1, with no clear D. The germline CDR1 and CDR2 sequences are MGHRA and YSYEKL. Between the trimmed V and J ends, which lost 0 bases and 4 bases, there was a span of 9 bases. This CDR3 has 14 amino acids. CDR3 sequence: CASSQEEGTTEAFF. The CDR3 DNA is TGCGCCAGCAGCCAAGAGGAAGGCACCACTGAAGCTTTCTTT.

This clonotype occurred many times. The chain uses TRBV6-6 and TRBJ2-3; 7 nucleotides match TRBD2. The CDR3 is made up of 15 amino acids. J was trimmed by 6 bases and V by 7 bases; bases with no gene match: 13. Germline V gene sequence: CDR1 MNHNY, CDR2 SVGAGI (reference sequence). The CDR3 sequence: CASTFLGRAGDTQYF. The CDR3 nucleotides read TGTGCCAGCACCTTCTTAGGGAGGGCCGGGGATACGCAGTATTTT.

V is TRBV5-1 and J is TRBJ1-2; the D gene is possibly TRBD1 (5 bases). Trimming removed 2 bases at V and 4 bases at J, with 18 bases between. The CDR3 extends over 16 amino acids. Germline CDR1 is SGHRS and CDR2 is YFSETQ. The CDR3, as DNA: TGCGCCAGCAGCTTCGCCGGGACGAATGCTCTCTATGGCTACACCTTC. It specifies CASSFAGTNALYGYTF.

This clonotype came up a few times. The rearrangement joins TRBV9 to TRBJ2-3; 11 bases fit TRBD2. This CDR3 comprises 16 residues. Germline loops: CDR1 SGDLS, CDR2 YYNGEE. Unmatched junction bases numbered 8, after V lost 4 bases and J lost 4 bases. The CDR3: CASSPRLAGSPDTQYF. The CDR3 DNA follows: TGTGCCAGCAGCCCCCGACTAGCGGGATCTCCAGATACGCAGTATTTT.